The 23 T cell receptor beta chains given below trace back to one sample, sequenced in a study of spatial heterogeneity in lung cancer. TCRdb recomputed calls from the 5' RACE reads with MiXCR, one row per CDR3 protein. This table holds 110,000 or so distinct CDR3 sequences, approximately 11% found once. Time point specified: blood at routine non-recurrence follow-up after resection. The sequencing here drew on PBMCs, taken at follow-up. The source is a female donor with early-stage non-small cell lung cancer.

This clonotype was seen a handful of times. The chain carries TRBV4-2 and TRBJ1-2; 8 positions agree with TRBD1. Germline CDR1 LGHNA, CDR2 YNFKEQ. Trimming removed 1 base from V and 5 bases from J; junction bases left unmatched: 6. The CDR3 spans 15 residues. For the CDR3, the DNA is TGTGCCAGCAGCCAAGGGGACAGGCCACTATATGGCTACACCTTC. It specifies CASSQGDRPLYGYTF.

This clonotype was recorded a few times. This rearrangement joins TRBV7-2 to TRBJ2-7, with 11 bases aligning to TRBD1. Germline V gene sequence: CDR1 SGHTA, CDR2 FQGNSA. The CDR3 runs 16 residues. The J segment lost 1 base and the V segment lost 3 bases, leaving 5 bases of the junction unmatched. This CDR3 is CASSLTGTGGSYEQYF. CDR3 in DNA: TGTGCCAGCAGCTTGACCGGGACAGGGGGATCCTACGAGCAGTACTTC.

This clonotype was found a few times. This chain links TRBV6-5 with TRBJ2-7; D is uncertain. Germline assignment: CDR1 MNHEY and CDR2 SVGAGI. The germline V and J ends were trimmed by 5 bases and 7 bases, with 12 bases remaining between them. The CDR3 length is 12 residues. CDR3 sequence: CASSTVLGEQYF. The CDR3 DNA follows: TGTGCCAGCAGTACGGTATTGGGGGAGCAGTACTTC.

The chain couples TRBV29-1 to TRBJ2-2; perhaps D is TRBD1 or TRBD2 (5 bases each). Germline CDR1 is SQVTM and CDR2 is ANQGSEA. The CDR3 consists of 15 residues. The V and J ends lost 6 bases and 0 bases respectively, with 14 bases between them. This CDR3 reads CSVVGEAANTGELFF. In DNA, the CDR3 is TGCAGCGTCGTAGGGGAAGCGGCGAACACCGGGGAGCTGTTTTTT.

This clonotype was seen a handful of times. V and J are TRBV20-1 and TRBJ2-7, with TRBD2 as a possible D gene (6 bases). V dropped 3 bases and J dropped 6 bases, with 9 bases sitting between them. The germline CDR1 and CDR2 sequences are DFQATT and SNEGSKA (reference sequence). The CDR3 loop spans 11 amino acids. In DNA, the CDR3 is TGCAGTGCTAGCTACGGGAGCGAGCAGTACTTC. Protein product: CSASYGSEQYF.

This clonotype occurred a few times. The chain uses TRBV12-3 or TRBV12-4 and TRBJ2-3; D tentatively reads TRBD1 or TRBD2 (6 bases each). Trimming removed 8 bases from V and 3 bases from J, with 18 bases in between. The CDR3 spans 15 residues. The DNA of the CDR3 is TGTGCCAGCCTGGCGGGAACAGGGATTACAGATACGCAGTATTTT. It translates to CASLAGTGITDTQYF.

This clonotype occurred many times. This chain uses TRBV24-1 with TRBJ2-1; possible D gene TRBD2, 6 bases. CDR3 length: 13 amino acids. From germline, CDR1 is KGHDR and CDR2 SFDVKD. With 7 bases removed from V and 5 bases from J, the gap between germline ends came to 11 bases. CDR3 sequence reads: CATRDYSDNEQFF. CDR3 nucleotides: TGTGCCACCAGGGACTATTCTGACAATGAGCAGTTCTTC.

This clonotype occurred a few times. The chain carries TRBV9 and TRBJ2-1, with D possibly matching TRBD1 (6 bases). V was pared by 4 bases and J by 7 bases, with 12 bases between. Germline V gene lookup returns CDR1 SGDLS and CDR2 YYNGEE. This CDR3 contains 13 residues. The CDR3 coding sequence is TGTGCCAGCAGCTCGTACAGGGATAATGAGCAGTTCTTC. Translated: CASSSYRDNEQFF.

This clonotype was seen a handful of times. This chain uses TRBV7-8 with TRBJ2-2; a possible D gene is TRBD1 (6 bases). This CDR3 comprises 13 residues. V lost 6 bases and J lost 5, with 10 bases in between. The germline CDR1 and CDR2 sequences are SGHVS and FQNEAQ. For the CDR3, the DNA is TGTGCCAGCAGAGTAGACAGGACCGGGGAGCTGTTTTTT. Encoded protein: CASRVDRTGELFF.

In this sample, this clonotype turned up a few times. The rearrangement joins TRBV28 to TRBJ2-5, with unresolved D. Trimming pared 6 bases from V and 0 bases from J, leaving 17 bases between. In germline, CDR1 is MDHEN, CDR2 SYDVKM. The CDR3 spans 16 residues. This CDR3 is CASRGVSAKYQETQYF. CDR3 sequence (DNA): TGTGCCAGCAGGGGTGTGAGCGCGAAGTACCAAGAGACCCAGTACTTC.

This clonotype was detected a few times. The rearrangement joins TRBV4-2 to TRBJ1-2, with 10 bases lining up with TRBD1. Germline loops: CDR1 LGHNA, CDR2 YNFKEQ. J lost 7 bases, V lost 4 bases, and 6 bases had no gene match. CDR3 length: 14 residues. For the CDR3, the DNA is TGTGCCAGCAGCCCCGGACAGGGGGTTGGTGGCTACACCTTC. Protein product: CASSPGQGVGGYTF.

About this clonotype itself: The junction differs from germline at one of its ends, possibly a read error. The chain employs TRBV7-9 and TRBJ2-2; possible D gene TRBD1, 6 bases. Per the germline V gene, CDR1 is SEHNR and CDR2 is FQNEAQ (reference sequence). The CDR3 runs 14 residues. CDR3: CAGRGTINTGELFF. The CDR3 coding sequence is TGTGCCGGCAGGGGTACTATTAACACCGGGGAGCTGTTTTTT. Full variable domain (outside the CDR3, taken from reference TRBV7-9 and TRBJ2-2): DTGVSQNPRHKITKRGQNVTFRCDPISEHNRLYWYRQTLGQGPEFLTYFQNEAQLEKSRLLSDRFSAERPKGSFSTLEIQRTEQGDSAMYLCAGRGTINTGELFFGEGSRLTVL.

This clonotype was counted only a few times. CDR3 region: CASSQDLGAGLAGVSTQYF. CDR3 bases: TGTGCCAGCAGCCAAGATCTTGGAGCTGGCCTAGCGGGAGTTTCTACGCAGTATTTT. The chain links TRBV3-1 to TRBJ2-3; TRBD2 matches 10 bases. J lost 8 bases, V lost 0 bases, and 17 bases had no gene match. The CDR3 is 19 amino acids. From germline, CDR1 is LGHDT and CDR2 YNNKEL (reference sequence).

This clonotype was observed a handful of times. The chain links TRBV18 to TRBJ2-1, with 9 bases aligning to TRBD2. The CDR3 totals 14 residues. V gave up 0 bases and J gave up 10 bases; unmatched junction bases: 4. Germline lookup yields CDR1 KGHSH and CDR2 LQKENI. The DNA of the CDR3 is TGTGCCAGCTCACCACCGGGACTAGCAGGGGAGCAGTTCTTC. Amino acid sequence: CASSPPGLAGEQFF.

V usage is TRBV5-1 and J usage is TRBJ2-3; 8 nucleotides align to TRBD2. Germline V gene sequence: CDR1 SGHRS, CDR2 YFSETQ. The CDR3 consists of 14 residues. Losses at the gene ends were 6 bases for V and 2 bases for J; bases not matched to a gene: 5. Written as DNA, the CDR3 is TGCGCCAGCAAAGCGGGAGAGCTCACAGATACGCAGTATTTT. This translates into CASKAGELTDTQYF.

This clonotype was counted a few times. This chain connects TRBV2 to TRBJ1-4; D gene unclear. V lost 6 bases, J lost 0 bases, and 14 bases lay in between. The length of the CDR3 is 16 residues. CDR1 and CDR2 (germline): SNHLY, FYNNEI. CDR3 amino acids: CASSPGRIATNEKLFF. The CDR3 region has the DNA TGTGCCAGCAGCCCTGGACGGATTGCAACTAATGAAAAACTGTTTTTT.

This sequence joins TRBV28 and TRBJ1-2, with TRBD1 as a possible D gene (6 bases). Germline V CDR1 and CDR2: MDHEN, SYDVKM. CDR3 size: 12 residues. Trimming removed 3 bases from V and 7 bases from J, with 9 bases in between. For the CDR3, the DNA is TGTGCCAGCAGTTTCTACAGGGTTGGCTACACCTTC. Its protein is CASSFYRVGYTF.

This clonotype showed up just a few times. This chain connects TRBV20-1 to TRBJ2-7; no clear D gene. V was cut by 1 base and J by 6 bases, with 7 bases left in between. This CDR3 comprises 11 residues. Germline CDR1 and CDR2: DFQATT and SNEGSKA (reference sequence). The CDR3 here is CSARGLSEQYF. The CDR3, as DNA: TGCAGTGCTAGAGGCCTGAGCGAGCAGTACTTC.

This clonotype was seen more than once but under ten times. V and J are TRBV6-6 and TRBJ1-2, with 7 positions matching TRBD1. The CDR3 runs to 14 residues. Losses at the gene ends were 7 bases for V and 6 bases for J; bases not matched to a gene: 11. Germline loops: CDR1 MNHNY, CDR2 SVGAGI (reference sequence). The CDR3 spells CASKSLTGVHGYTF. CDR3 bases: TGTGCCAGCAAGTCTCTTACAGGGGTACATGGCTACACCTTC.

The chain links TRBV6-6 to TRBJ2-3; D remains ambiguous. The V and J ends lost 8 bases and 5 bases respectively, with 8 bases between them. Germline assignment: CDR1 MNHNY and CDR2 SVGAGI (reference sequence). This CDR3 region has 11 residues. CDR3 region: CASLQKDTQYF. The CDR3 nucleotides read TGTGCCAGCCTCCAAAAAGATACGCAGTATTTT.

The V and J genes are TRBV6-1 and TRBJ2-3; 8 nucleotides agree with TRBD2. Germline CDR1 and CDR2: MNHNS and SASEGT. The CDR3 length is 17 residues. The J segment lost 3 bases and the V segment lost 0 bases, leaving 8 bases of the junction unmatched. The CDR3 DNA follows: TGTGCCAGCAGTGAAGCGCATGGGGGACTAGTGACAGATACGCAGTATTTT. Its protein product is CASSEAHGGLVTDTQYF.

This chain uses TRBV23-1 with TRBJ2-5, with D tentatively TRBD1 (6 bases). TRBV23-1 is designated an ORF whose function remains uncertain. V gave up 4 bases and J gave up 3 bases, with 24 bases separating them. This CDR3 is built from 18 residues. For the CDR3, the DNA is TGCGCCAGCAGTCTACGTCTATTGGGGGCCGCAGAGAAAGAGACCCAGTACTTC. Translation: CASSLRLLGAAEKETQYF.

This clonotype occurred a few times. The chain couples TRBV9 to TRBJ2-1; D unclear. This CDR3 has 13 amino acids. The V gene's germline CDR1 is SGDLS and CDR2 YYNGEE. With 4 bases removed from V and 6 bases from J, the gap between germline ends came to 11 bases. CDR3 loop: CASSHPNGNEQFF. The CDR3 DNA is TGTGCCAGCAGCCACCCCAACGGCAATGAGCAGTTCTTC.